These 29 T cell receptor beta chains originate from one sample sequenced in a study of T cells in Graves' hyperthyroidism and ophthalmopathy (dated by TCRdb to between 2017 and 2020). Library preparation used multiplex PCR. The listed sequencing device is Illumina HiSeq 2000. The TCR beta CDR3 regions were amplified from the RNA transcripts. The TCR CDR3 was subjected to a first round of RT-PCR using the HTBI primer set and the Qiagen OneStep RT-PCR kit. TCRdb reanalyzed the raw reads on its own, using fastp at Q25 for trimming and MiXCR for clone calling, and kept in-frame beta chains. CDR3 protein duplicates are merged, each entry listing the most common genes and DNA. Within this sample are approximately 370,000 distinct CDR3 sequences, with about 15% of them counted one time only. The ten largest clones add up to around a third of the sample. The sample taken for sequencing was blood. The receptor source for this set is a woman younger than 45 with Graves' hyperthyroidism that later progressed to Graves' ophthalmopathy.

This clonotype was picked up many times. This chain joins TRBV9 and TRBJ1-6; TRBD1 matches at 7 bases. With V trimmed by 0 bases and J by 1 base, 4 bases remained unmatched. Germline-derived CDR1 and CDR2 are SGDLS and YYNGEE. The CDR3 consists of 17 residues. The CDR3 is CASSVAPGGSYNSPLHF. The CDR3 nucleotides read TGTGCCAGCAGCGTAGCTCCAGGGGGGTCCTATAATTCACCCCTCCACTTT.

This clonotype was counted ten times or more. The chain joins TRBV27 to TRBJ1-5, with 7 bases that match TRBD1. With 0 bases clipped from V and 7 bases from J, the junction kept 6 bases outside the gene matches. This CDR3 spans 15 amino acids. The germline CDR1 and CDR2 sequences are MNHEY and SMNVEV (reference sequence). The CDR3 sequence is CASSLSEGARQPQHF. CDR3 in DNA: TGTGCCAGCAGTTTATCAGAGGGGGCAAGGCAGCCCCAGCATTTT.

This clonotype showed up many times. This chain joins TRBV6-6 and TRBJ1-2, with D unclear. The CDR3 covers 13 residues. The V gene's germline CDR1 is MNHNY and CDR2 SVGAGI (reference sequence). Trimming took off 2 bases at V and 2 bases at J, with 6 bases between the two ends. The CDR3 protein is CASSYGENYGYTF. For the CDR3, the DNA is TGTGCCAGCAGTTACGGGGAAAACTATGGCTACACCTTC.

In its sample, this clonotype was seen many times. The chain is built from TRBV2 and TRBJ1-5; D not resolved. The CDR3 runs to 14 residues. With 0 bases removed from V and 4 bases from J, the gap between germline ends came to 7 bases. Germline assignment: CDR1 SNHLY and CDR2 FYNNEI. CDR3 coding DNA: TGTGCCAGCAGTGAAGCGAGAAGAAATCAGCCCCAGCATTTT. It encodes CASSEARRNQPQHF.

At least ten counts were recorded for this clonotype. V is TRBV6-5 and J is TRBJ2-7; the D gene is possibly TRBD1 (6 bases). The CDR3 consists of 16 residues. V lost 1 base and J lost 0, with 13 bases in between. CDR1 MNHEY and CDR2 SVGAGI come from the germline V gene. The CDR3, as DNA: TGTGCCAGCAGTTACTACCGGGACACCAACTCCTACGAGCAGTACTTC. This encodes CASSYYRDTNSYEQYF.

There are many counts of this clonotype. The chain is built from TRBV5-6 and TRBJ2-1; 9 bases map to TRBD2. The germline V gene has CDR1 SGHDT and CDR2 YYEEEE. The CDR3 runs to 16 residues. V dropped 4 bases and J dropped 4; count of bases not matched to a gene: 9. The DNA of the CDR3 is TGTGCCAGCAGCAGAAACCCTAGCGGGATTTACAATGAGCAGTTCTTC. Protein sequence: CASSRNPSGIYNEQFF.

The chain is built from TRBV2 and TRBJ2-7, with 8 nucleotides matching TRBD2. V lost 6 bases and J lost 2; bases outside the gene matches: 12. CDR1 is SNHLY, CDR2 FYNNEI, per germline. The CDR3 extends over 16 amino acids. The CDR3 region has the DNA TGTGCCAGCAGCGAAAGGGCGGGGGGACCGACCTACGAGCAGTACTTC. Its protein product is CASSERAGGPTYEQYF.

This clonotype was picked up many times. In nucleotides, the CDR3 is TGTGCCAGCAGTTTCTCGACCGGCTCCTACGAGCAGTACTTC. It yields the protein CASSFSTGSYEQYF. The chain combines TRBV27 with TRBJ2-7, with D unclear. Looked up from germline, CDR1 is MNHEY and CDR2 is SMNVEV (reference sequence). The V and J ends lost 3 bases and 0 bases respectively, with 9 bases between them. The CDR3 runs to 14 residues.

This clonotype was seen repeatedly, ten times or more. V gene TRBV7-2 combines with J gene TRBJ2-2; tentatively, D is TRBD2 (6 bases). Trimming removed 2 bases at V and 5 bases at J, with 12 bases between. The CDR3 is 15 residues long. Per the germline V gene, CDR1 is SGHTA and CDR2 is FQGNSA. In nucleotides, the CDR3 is TGTGCCAGCAGCTTACGCGGGGTGAATACCGGGGAGCTGTTTTTT. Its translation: CASSLRGVNTGELFF.

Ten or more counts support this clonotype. CDR3 sequence reads: CASSVAGEQFF. DNA for the CDR3: TGTGCCAGCAGCGTAGCGGGTGAGCAGTTCTTC. The V and J genes are TRBV9 and TRBJ2-1; no reliable D call. Germline-derived CDR1 and CDR2 are SGDLS and YYNGEE. The ends were cut back, 0 bases at V and 9 bases at J, with 4 bases in the middle. This CDR3 has 11 amino acids.

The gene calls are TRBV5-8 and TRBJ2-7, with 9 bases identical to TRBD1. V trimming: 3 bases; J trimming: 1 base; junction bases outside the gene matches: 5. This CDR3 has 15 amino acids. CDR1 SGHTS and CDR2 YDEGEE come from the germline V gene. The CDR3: CASSYRDRASYEQYF. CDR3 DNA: TGTGCCAGCAGCTATAGGGACAGGGCGTCCTACGAGCAGTACTTC. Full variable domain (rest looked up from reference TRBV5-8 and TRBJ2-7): EAGVTQSPTHLIKTRGQQATLRCSPISGHTSVYWYQQALGLGLQFLLWYDEGEERNRGNFPPRFSGRQFPNYSSELNVNALELEDSALYLCASSYRDRASYEQYFGPGTRLTVT.

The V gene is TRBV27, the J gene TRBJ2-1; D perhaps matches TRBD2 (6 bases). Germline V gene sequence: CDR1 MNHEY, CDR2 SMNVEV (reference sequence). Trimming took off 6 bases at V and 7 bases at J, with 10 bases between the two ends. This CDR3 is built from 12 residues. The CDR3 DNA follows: TGTGCCAGCAGACTGGGGGGTAATGAGCAGTTCTTC. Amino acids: CASRLGGNEQFF.

Here the CDR3 reads CASSLPASGNYEQYF. The CDR3 nucleotides are TGTGCCAGCAGTCTCCCGGCTAGCGGGAACTACGAGCAGTACTTC. The V call is TRBV12-3 or TRBV12-4, the J call TRBJ2-7, with 9 bases that match TRBD2. This CDR3 is built from 15 residues. V lost 5 bases and J lost 3; bases outside the gene matches: 8.

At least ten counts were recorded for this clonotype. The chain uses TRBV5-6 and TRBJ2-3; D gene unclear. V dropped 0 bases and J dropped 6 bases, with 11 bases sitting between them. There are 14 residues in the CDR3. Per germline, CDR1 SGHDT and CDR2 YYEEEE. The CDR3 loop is CASSLGLEGDTQYF. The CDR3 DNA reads TGTGCCAGCAGCTTGGGGTTAGAAGGGGATACGCAGTATTTT. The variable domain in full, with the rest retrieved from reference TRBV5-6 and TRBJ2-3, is DAGVTQSPTHLIKTRGQQVTLRCSPKSGHDTVSWYQQALGQGPQFIFQYYEEEERQRGNFPDRFSGHQFPNYSSELNVNALLLGDSALYLCASSLGLEGDTQYFGPGTRLTVL.

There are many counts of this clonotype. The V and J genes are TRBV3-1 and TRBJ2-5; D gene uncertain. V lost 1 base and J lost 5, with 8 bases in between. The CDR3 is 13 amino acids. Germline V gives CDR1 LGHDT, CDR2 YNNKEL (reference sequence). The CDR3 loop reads CASSQGGYETQYF. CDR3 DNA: TGTGCCAGCAGCCAAGGTGGTTACGAGACCCAGTACTTC.

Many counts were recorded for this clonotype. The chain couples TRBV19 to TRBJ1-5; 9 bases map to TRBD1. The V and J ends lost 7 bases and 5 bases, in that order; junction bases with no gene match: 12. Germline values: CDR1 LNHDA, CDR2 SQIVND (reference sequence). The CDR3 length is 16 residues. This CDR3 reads CASTRQGQGSDQPQHF. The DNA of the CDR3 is TGTGCCAGTACCCGACAGGGACAGGGATCGGATCAGCCCCAGCATTTT.

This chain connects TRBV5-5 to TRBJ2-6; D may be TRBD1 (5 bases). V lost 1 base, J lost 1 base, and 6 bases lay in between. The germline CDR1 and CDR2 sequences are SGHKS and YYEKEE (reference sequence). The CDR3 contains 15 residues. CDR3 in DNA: TGTGCCAGCAGCTTGCAGGGATCTGGGGCCAACGTCCTGACTTTC. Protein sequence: CASSLQGSGANVLTF. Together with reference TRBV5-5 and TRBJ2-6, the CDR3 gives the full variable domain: DAGVTQSPTHLIKTRGQQVTLRCSPISGHKSVSWYQQVLGQGPQFIFQYYEKEERGRGNFPDRFSARQFPNYSSELNVNALLLGDSALYLCASSLQGSGANVLTFGAGSRLTVL.

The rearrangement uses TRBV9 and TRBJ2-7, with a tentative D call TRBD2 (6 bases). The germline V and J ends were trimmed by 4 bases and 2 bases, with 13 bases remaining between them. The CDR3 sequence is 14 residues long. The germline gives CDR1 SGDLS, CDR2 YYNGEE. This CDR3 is CASSKSGQTYEQYF. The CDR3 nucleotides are TGTGCCAGCAGCAAAAGCGGGCAAACCTACGAGCAGTACTTC.

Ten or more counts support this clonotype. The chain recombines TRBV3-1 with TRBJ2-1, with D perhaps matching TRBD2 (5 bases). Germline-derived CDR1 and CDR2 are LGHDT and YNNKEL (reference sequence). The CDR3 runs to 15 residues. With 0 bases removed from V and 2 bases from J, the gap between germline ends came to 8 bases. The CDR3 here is CASSQDWETYNEQFF. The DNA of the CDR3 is TGTGCCAGCAGCCAAGATTGGGAGACCTACAATGAGCAGTTCTTC.

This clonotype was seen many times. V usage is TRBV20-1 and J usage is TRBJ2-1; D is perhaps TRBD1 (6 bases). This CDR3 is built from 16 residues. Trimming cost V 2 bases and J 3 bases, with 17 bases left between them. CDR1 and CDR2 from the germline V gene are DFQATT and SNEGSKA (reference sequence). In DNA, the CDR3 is TGCAGTGCTAGACCTTCTGAGGGGGATCGCTACAATGAGCAGTTCTTC. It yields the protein CSARPSEGDRYNEQFF.

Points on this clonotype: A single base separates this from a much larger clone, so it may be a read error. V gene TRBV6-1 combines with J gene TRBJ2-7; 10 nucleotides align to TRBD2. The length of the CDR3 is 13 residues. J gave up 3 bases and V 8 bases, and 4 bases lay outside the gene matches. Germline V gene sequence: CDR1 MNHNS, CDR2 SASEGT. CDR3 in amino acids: CASRTSGLYEQYF. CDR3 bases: TGTGCCAGCCGGACTAGCGGACTCTACGAGCAGTACTTC.

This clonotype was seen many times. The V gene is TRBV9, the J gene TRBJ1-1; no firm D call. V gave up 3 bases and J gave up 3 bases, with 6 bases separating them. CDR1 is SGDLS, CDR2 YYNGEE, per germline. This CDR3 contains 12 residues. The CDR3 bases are TGTGCCAGCAGCGCCAGAGACACTGAAGCTTTCTTT. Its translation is CASSARDTEAFF. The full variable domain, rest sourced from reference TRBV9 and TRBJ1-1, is DSGVTQTPKHLITATGQRVTLRCSPRSGDLSVYWYQQSLDQGLQFLIQYYNGEERAKGNILERFSAQQFPDLHSELNLSSLELGDSALYFCASSARDTEAFFGQGTRLTVV.

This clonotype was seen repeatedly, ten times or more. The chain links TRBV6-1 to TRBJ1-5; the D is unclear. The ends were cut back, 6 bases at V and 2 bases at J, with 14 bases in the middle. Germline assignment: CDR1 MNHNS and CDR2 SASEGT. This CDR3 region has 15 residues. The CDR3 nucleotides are TGTGCCAGCAGGGTGGAGGGTAGGGGCAATCAGCCCCAGCATTTT. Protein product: CASRVEGRGNQPQHF.

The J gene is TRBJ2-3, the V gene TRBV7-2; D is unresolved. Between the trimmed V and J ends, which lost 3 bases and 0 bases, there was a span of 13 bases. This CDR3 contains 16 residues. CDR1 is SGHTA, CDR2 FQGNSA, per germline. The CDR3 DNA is TGTGCCAGCAGCTTGGGAATGACATCTAGCACAGATACGCAGTATTTT. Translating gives CASSLGMTSSTDTQYF. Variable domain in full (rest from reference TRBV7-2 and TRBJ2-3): GAGVSQSPSNKVTEKGKDVELRCDPISGHTALYWYRQSLGQGLEFLIYFQGNSAPDKSGLPSDRFSAERTGGSVSTLTIQRTQQEDSAVYLCASSLGMTSSTDTQYFGPGTRLTVL.

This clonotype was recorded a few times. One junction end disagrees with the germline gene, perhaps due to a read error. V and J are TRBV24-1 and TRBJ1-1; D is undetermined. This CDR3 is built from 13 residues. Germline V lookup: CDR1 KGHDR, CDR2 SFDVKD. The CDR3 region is CATSDTGREVRVF. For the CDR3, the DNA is TGTGCCACCAGTGATACCGGCCGGGAGGTTCGGGTCTTT.

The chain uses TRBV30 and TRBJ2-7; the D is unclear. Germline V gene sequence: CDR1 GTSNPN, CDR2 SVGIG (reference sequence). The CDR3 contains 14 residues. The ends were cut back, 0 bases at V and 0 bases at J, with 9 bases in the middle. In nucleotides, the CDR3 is TGTGCCTGGAGTGTCCGGGTTTACTCCTACGAGCAGTACTTC. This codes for CAWSVRVYSYEQYF.

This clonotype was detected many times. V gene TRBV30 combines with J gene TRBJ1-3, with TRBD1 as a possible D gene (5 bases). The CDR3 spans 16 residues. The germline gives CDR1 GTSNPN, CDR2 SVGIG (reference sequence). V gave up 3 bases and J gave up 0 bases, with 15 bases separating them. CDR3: CAWSLAGPLSGNTIYF. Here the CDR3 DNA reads TGTGCCTGGAGCCTGGCAGGGCCACTCTCTGGAAACACCATATATTTT.

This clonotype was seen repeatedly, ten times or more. CDR3 in DNA: TGTGCCAGCAGTCCGAGCCTCTCCGACGAAGCTTTCTTT. Encoded protein: CASSPSLSDEAFF. This chain uses TRBV2 with TRBJ1-1; D not certain. The V gene's germline CDR1 is SNHLY and CDR2 FYNNEI. Trimming removed 5 bases from V and 8 bases from J, with 15 bases in between. The CDR3 spans 13 residues.

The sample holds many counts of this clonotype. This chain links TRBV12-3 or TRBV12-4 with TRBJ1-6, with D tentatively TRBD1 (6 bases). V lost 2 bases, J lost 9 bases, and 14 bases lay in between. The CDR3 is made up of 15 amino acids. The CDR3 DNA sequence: TGTGCCAGCAGTTTATCTATTGGGGGCGGTTCACCCCTCCACTTT. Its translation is CASSLSIGGGSPLHF.